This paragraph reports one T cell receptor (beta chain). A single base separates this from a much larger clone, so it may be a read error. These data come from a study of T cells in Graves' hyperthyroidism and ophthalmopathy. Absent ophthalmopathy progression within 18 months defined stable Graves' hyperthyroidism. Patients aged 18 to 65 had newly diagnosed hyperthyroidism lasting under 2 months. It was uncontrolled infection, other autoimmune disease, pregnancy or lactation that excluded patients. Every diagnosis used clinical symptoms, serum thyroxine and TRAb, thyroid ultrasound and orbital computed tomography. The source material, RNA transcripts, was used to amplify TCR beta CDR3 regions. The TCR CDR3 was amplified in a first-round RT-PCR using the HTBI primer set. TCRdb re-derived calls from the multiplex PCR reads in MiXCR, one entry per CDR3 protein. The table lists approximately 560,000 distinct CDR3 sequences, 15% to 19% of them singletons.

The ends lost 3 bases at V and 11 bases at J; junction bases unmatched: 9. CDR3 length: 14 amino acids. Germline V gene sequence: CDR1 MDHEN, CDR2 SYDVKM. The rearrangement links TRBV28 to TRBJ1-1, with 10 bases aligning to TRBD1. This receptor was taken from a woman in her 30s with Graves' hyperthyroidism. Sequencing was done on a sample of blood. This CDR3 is CASSFRDRGTGAFF. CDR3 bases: TGTGCCAGCAGTTTCCGGGACAGGGGCACTGGGGCTTTCTTT.